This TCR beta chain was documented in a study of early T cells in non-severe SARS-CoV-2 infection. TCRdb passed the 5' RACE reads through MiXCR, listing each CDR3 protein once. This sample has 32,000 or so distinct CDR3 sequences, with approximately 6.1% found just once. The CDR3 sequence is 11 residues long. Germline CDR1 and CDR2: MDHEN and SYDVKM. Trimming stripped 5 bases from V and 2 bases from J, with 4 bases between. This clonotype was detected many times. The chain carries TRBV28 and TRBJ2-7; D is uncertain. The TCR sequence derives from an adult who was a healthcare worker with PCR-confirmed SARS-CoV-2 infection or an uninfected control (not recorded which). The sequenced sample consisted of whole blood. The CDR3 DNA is TGTGCCAGCAGTGAGCCCTACGAGCAGTACTTC. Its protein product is CASSEPYEQYF.